Listed below are T cell receptor beta chains from one sample, sequenced in a study of sequential checkpoint blockade in melanoma. Assay: immunoSEQ multiplex PCR; the TCRdb copy retains only in-frame clones and omits some. The data hold roughly 3,000 clones, with 20% to 25% observed a single time. The source was tumor tissue (inferred from file names), collected from a patient given nivolumab and ipilimumab in sequence. The receptors were gathered from a human donor with melanoma. The conserved cysteine and the conserved F or W are not part of the CDR3 here. Size is stated for part of the rows, as once, few or many counts, or as a class when the clone is expanded.

size | J | V | CDR3
many | TRBJ1-2 | TRBV11-3 | ASSLEGQYYGYT
- | TRBJ2-3 | TRBV11-3 | ASSLVDSGGANTQY
- | TRBJ1-5 | TRBV18 | ASSPDRAGSNQPQH
- | TRBJ1-1 | TRBV18 | ASSPPSKNTEAF
- | TRBJ1-1 | TRBV12-5 | ASGLANLRYVYTEAF
- | TRBJ2-1 | TRBV5-1 | ASSLTSGGYNEQF
few | TRBJ1-1 | TRBV6-8 | ASTRLEQLNTEAF
- | TRBJ1-3 | TRBV14 | ASSPLGPPSGNTIY
- | TRBJ1-2 | TRBV25-1 | ASSTNRGLSGYT
- | TRBJ1-5 | TRBV6-8 | ATLGSVQGNQPQH
large | TRBJ1-1 | TRBV19 | ASSIGTATEAF
many | TRBJ2-7 | TRBV11-3 | ASSSARTGSYEQY
medium-sized | TRBJ1-2 | TRBV11-3 | ASSLEDRADITGGYT
medium-sized | TRBJ1-2 | TRBV11-3 | ASSLGGRGLEGYT
large | TRBJ1-6 | TRBV11-3 | ASSLPGGRGSPLH
few | TRBJ1-5 | TRBV12-5 | ASTPGQGVRAQPQH
medium-sized | TRBJ2-3 | TRBV11-3 | ASSPGTSGRTDTQY
- | TRBJ2-2 | TRBV19 | ASSNPNRVSGELF
medium-sized | TRBJ1-4 | TRBV11-3 | ASSLGGGTANEKLF
medium-sized | TRBJ1-1 | TRBV11-3 | ASSPDLSSVNTEAF
few | TRBJ2-5 | TRBV6-8 | AISGEGSETQY
few | TRBJ2-1 | TRBV19 | ASGGQGYSNEQF
few | TRBJ2-3 | TRBV11-3 | ASRTVRAGVNSDTQY
few | TRBJ2-3 | TRBV6-8 | ASSYRGTDTQY
once | TRBJ1-1 | TRBV19 | ASTPHSRTNTEAF
- | TRBJ2-2 | TRBV19 | ASSIGYSTGELF
- | TRBJ1-1 | TRBV6-8 | ASNEPRRGVNTEAF
- | TRBJ2-3 | TRBV30 | AWSVARGQTDTQY
- | TRBJ1-5 | TRBV6-8 | ASSTMGGNQPQH
few | TRBJ1-1 | TRBV6-8 | ASREIEEGSEAF
few | TRBJ2-1 | TRBV6-8 | ASSYPPGRGGSYNEQF
- | TRBJ2-1 | TRBV1 | ASSQDRYRGFNEQF
medium-sized | TRBJ1-3 | TRBV11-3 | ASSLVGIGSGNTIY
medium-sized | TRBJ1-1 | TRBV11-3 | ASTLGQGAWVNTEAF
few | TRBJ1-5 | TRBV19 | ASSPVKGAGGNQPQH
few | TRBJ2-3 | TRBV11-3 | ASRAWGGSTDTQY
- | TRBJ1-2 | TRBV11-3 | ASSRKGGVFYGYT
medium-sized | TRBJ2-5 | TRBV11-3 | ASSLERSASSLEY
- | TRBJ2-2 | TRBV18 | ASSPNPRGNTGELF
medium-sized | TRBJ2-2 | TRBV9 | ASSVVGYTGELF
- | TRBJ2-5 | TRBV18 | ASSPRPWQSSNQETQY
- | TRBJ1-2 | TRBV19 | ASTDGTALNYGYT
many | TRBJ2-7 | TRBV11-3 | ASTLLGQGAQEQY
few | TRBJ2-6 | TRBV2 | ASSERDSGANVLT
- | TRBJ1-1 | TRBV30 | AWINPGPQAF
- | TRBJ2-1 | TRBV6-8 | ASSYPSGGVDEQF